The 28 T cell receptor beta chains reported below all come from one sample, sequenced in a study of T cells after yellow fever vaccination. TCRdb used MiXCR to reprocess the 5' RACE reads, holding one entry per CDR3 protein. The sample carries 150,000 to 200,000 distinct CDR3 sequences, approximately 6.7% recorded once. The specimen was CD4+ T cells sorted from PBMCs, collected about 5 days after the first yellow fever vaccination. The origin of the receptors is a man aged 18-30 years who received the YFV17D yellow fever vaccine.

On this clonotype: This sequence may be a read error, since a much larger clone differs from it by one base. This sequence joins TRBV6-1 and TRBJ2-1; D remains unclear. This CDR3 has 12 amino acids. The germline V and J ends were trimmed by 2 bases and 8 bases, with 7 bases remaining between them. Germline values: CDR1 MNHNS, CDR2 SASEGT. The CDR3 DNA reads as TGTGCCAGCAGTGAACGAAGGGATGAGCAGTTCTTC. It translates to CASSERRDEQFF.

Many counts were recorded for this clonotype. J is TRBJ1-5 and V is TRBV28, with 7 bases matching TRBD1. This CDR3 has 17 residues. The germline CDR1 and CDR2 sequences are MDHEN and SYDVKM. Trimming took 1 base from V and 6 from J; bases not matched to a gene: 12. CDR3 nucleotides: TGTGCCAGCAGTTTATTAGAACAGGGGCCGAGGGGTCAGCCCCAGCATTTT. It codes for CASSLLEQGPRGQPQHF.

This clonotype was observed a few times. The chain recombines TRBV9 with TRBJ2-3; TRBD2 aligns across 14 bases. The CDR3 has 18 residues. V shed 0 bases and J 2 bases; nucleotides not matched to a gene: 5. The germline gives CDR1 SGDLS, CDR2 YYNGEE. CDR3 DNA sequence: TGTGCCAGCAGCGTAGGACTAGCGGGGGGGCCCTACACAGATACGCAGTATTTT. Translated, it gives CASSVGLAGGPYTDTQYF.

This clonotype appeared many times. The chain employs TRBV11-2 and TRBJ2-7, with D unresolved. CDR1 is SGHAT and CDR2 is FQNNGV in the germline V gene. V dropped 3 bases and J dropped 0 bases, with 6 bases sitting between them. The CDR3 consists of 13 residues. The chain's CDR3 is CASSFSNSYEQYF. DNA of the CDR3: TGTGCCAGCAGCTTCAGTAACTCCTACGAGCAGTACTTC.

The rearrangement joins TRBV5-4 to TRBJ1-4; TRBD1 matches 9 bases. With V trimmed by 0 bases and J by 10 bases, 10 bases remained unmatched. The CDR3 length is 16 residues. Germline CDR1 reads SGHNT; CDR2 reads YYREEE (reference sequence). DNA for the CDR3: TGTGCCAGCAGCTTGGCCGGGGGGACAGGGTCTTCAAAACTGTTTTTT. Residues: CASSLAGGTGSSKLFF.

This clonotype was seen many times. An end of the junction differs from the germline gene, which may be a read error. The CDR3 region has the DNA TGTGCCACCAGCGGAGAGACAGATAACACTGAAGCTTTCTTT. Residues: CATSGETDNTEAFF. The chain employs TRBV15 and TRBJ1-1; D is possibly TRBD1 (5 bases). The CDR3 sequence is 14 residues long. Germline V gives CDR1 LNHNV, CDR2 YYDKDF (reference sequence).

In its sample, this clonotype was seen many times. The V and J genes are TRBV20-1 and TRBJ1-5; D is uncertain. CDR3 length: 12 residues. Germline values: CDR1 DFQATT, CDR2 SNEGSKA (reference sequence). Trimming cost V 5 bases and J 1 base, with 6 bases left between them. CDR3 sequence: CSAGRSNQPQHF. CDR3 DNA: TGCAGTGCTGGACGGAGCAATCAGCCCCAGCATTTT.

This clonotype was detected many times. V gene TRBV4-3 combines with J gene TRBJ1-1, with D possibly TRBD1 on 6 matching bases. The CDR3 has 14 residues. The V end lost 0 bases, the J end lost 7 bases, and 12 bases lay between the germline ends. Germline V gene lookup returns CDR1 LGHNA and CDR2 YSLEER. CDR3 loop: CASSQDWRQVEAFF. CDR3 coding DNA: TGCGCCAGCAGCCAAGATTGGAGACAGGTTGAAGCTTTCTTT.

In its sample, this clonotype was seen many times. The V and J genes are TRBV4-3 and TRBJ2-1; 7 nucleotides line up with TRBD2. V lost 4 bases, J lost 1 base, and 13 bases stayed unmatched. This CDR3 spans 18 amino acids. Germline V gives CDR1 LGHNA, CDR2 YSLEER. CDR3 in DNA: TGCGCCAGCAGCCGTCTTGGTACGGGGGGTGGTTCCTACAATGAGCAGTTCTTC. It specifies CASSRLGTGGGSYNEQFF.

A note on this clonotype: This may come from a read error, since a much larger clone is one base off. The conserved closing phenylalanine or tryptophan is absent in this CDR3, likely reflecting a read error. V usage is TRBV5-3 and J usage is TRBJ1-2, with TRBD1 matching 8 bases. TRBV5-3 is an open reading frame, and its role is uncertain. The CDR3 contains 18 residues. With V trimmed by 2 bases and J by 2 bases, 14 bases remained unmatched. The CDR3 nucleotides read TGTGCCAGAAGCTTTCAGGACTTGGACAGGGCGAAGAACTATGGCTACACCTGC. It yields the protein CARSFQDLDRAKNYGYTC.

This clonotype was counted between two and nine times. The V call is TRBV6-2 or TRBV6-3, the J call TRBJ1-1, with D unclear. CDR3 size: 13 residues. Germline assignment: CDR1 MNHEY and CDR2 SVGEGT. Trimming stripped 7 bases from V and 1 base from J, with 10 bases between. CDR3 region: CASTDTRNTEAFF. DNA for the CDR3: TGTGCCAGCACCGATACCAGGAACACTGAAGCTTTCTTT.

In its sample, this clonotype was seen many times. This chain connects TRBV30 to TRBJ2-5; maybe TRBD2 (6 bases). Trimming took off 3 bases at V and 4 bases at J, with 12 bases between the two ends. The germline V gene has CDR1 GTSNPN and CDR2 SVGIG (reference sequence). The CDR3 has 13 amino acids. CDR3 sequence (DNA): TGTGCCTGGAGATTCGGGGGTTTAGAGACCCAGTACTTC. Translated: CAWRFGGLETQYF. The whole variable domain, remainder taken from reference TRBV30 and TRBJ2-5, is SQTIHQWPATLVQPVGSPLSLECTVEGTSNPNLYWYRQAAGRGLQLLFYSVGIGQISSEVPQNLSASRPQDRQFILSSKKLLLSDSGFYLCAWRFGGLETQYFGPGTRLLVL.

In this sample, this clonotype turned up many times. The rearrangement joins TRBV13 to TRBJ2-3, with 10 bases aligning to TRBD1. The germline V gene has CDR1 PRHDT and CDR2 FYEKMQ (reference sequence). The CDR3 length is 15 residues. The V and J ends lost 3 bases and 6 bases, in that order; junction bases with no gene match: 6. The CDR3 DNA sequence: TGTGCCAGCAGCTTCCCGGGACAGGGGTTGGATACGCAGTATTTT. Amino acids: CASSFPGQGLDTQYF.

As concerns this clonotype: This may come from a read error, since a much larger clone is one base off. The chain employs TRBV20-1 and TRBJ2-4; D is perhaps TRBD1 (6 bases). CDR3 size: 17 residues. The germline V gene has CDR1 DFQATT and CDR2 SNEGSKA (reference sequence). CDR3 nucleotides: TGCTGTGCTAGATCCTCACCTGGGGGCGCGTTACAAAACATTCAGTACTTC. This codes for CCARSSPGGALQNIQYF.

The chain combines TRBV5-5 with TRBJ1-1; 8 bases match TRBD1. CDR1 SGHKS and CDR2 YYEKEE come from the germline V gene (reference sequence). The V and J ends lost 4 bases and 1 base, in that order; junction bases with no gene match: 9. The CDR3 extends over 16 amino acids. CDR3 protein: CASSKSGGATNTEAFF. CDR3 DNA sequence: TGTGCCAGCAGCAAATCAGGGGGCGCGACGAACACTGAAGCTTTCTTT.

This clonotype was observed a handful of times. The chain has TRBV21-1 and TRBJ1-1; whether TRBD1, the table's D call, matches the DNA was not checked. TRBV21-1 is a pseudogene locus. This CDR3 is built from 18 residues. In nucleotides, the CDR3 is TGTGCCAGCAGCAAAGAAGGAGGTCCCGGGGAGAAGAACACTGAAGCTTTCTTT. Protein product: CASSKEGGPGEKNTEAFF.

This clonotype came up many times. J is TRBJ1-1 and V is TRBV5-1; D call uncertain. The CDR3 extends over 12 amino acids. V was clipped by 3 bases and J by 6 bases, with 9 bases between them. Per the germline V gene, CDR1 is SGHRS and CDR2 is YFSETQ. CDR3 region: CASSSTSSEAFF. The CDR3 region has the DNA TGCGCCAGCAGCTCGACCAGCTCTGAAGCTTTCTTT.

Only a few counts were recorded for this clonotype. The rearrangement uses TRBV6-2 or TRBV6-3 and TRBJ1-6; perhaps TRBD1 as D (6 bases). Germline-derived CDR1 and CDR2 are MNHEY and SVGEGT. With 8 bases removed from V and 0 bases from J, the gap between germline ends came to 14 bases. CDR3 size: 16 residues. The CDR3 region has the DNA TGTGCCAGCGACAGAGGGGGAAACTCCTATAATTCACCCCTCCACTTT. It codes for CASDRGGNSYNSPLHF.

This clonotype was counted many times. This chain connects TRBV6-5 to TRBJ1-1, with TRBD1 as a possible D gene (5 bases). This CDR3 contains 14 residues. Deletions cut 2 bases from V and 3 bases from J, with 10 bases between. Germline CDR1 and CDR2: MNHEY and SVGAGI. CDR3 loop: CASSYLQGDTEAFF. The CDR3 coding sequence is TGTGCCAGCAGTTACCTCCAGGGCGACACTGAAGCTTTCTTT.

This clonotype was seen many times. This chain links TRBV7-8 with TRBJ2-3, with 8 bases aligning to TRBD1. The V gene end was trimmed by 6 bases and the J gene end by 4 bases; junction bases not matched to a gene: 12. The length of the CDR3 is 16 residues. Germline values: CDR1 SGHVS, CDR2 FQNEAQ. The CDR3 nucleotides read TGTGCCAGCAGACAACTGCGTACAGGGGGGTCAGATACGCAGTATTTT. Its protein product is CASRQLRTGGSDTQYF.

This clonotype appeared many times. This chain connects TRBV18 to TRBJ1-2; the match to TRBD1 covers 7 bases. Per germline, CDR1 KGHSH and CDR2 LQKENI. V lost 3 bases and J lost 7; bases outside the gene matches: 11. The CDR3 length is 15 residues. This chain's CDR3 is CASSPDATGLLGYTF. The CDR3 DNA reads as TGTGCCAGCTCACCGGATGCGACAGGGCTGCTTGGCTACACCTTC.

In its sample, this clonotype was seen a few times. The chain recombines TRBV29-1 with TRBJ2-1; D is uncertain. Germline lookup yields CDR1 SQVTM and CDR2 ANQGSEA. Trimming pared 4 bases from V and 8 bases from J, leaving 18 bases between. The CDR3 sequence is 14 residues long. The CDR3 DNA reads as TGCAGCGTTGGGTTCGGGCTCTTTGGGGATGAGCAGTTCTTC. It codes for CSVGFGLFGDEQFF.

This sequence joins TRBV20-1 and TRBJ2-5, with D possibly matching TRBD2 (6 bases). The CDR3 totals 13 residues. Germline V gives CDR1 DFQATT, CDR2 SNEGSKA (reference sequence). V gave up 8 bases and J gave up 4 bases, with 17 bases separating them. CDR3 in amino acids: CSQRLWGGETQYF. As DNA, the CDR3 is TGCAGTCAACGGTTGTGGGGAGGAGAGACCCAGTACTTC.

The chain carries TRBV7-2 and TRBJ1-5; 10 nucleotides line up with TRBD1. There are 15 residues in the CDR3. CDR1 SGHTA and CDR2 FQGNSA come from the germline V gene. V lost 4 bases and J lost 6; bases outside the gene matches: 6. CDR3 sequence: CASSSEWDRGQPQHF. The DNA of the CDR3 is TGTGCCAGCAGCTCCGAATGGGACAGGGGTCAGCCCCAGCATTTT.

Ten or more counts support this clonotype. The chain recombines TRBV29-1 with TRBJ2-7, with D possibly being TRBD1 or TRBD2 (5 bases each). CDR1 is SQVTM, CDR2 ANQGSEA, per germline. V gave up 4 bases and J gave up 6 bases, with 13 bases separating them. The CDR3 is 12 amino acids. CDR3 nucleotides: TGCAGCGTTGGGGACCCCACTGGCGAGCAGTACGTC. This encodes CSVGDPTGEQYV.

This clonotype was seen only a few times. CDR3 region: CASSLRRGDTQYF. CDR3 DNA sequence: TGTGCCAGCAGCTTAAGGAGGGGAGATACGCAGTATTTT. The chain is built from TRBV7-2 and TRBJ2-3; D may be TRBD2 (6 bases). The CDR3 extends over 13 amino acids. Germline loops: CDR1 SGHTA, CDR2 FQGNSA. Trimming cost V 2 bases and J 5 bases, with 8 bases left between them.

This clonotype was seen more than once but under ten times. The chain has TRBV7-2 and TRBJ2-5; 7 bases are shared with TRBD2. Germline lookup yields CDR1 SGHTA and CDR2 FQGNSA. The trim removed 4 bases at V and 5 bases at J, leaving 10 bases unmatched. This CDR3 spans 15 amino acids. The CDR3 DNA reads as TGTGCCAGCAGCTCAAATCGAGCGGGGATTGAGACCCAGTACTTC. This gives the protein CASSSNRAGIETQYF.

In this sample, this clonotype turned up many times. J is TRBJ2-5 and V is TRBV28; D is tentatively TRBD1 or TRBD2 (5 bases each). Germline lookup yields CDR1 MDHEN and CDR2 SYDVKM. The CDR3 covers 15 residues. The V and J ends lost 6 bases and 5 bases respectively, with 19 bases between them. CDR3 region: CASRPGTASQETQYF. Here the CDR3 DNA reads TGTGCCAGCAGGCCCGGGACGGCGAGCCAGGAGACCCAGTACTTC. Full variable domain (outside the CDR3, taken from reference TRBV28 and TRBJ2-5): DVKVTQSSRYLVKRTGEKVFLECVQDMDHENMFWYRQDPGLGLRLIYFSYDVKMKEKGDIPEGYSVSREKKERFSLILESASTNQTSMYLCASRPGTASQETQYFGPGTRLLVL.